These 26 T cell receptor beta chains were all obtained from the same sample, sequenced in a study of T cells after yellow fever vaccination. Each CDR3 protein is one row after TCRdb ran MiXCR on the 5' RACE reads. The sample lists 610,000 or so distinct CDR3 sequences, 9% to 15% occurring once. The sample here was PBMCs, taken on the day of the yellow fever booster vaccination. Every receptor here comes from a man under 40 who received the YFV17D yellow fever vaccine.

This clonotype was seen more than once but under ten times. The chain employs TRBV29-1 and TRBJ2-1, with 8 nucleotides matching TRBD1. This CDR3 comprises 15 residues. The V and J ends lost 7 bases and 3 bases, in that order; junction bases with no gene match: 11. Germline CDR1 SQVTM, CDR2 ANQGSEA. The CDR3 DNA reads TGCAGCGCCGTCGGAGACAGGGGAGGCTACAATGAGCAGTTCTTC. Protein sequence: CSAVGDRGGYNEQFF.

This chain uses TRBV20-1 with TRBJ1-2; TRBD1 aligns across 8 bases. The CDR3 covers 12 residues. CDR1 is DFQATT, CDR2 SNEGSKA, per germline (reference sequence). The ends lost 6 bases at V and 5 bases at J; junction bases unmatched: 5. The CDR3 DNA sequence: TGCAGTGCAAACACAGGGGGGTATGGCTACACCTTC. Protein product: CSANTGGYGYTF.

At least ten counts were recorded for this clonotype. The rearrangement joins TRBV5-1 to TRBJ2-3; no firm D call. The CDR3 is 17 amino acids. In germline, CDR1 is SGHRS, CDR2 YFSETQ. With 1 base removed from V and 1 base from J, the gap between germline ends came to 16 bases. This CDR3 is CASSLNPPNAGTDTQYF. The CDR3 DNA is TGCGCCAGCAGCTTGAATCCCCCAAATGCAGGCACAGATACGCAGTATTTT. Looking up the rest from reference TRBV5-1 and TRBJ2-3 gives the full variable domain: KAGVTQTPRYLIKTRGQQVTLSCSPISGHRSVSWYQQTPGQGLQFLFEYFSETQRNKGNFPGRFSGRQFSNSRSEMNVSTLELGDSALYLCASSLNPPNAGTDTQYFGPGTRLTVL.

This clonotype was counted a few times. The V gene is TRBV24-1, the J gene TRBJ2-1, with 7 bases lining up with TRBD2. Losses at the gene ends were 4 bases for V and 7 bases for J; bases not matched to a gene: 6. The germline gives CDR1 KGHDR, CDR2 SFDVKD. The CDR3 length is 14 residues. Here the CDR3 reads CATSEGGRGNEQFF. The CDR3 nucleotides are TGTGCCACCAGTGAGGGCGGGAGAGGGAATGAGCAGTTCTTC.

This clonotype has more than one count but fewer than ten. The gene calls are TRBV5-5 and TRBJ2-7; 9 bases map to TRBD2. Germline-derived CDR1 and CDR2 are SGHKS and YYEKEE (reference sequence). V trimming: 0 bases; J trimming: 3 bases; junction bases outside the gene matches: 4. This CDR3 spans 15 amino acids. DNA for the CDR3: TGTGCCAGCAGCTTGGCTAGCGGGGAGATCTACGAGCAGTACTTC. This gives the protein CASSLASGEIYEQYF.

This clonotype was observed a few times. The V and J genes are TRBV5-4 and TRBJ2-5, with 10 bases that match TRBD2. This CDR3 has 17 residues. The V segment lost 0 bases and the J segment 5 bases; nucleotides outside the gene matches: 10. Germline values: CDR1 SGHNT, CDR2 YYREEE (reference sequence). CDR3 protein: CASSLVGSGRAGETQYF. The CDR3 region has the DNA TGTGCCAGCAGCTTGGTTGGCAGCGGGAGGGCCGGGGAGACCCAGTACTTC.

Only a few counts were recorded for this clonotype. The chain uses TRBV2 and TRBJ1-4; no firm D call. This CDR3 spans 12 amino acids. Trimming removed 7 bases from V and 7 bases from J, with 10 bases in between. Germline-derived CDR1 and CDR2 are SNHLY and FYNNEI. The CDR3 region is CASKALGEKLFF. CDR3 sequence (DNA): TGTGCCAGCAAGGCGCTTGGTGAAAAACTGTTTTTT.

Ten or more counts support this clonotype. This sequence joins TRBV5-1 and TRBJ2-3; no clear D gene. V dropped 0 bases and J dropped 3 bases, with 11 bases sitting between them. The CDR3 is 15 amino acids. The V gene's germline CDR1 is SGHRS and CDR2 YFSETQ. The CDR3 bases are TGCGCCAGCAGCTTGGATTGGACGGTGACAGATACGCAGTATTTT. Protein sequence: CASSLDWTVTDTQYF.

The chain recombines TRBV10-3 with TRBJ1-5; 7 nucleotides match TRBD1. The CDR3 is 13 residues long. Trimming removed 6 bases from V and 3 bases from J; junction bases left unmatched: 2. The germline V gene encodes CDR1 ENHRY and CDR2 SYGVKD. CDR3 loop: CAIRQGTNQPQHF. The CDR3 coding sequence is TGTGCCATCAGACAGGGGACCAATCAGCCCCAGCATTTT.

V and J are TRBV24-1 and TRBJ2-5, with D unclear. CDR1 is KGHDR and CDR2 is SFDVKD in the germline V gene. Trimming removed 7 bases from V and 5 bases from J, with 19 bases in between. The CDR3 sequence is 15 residues long. In DNA, the CDR3 is TGTGCCACCAGCCAAGCCGGCGCCGGGTTGGAGACCCAGTACTTC. This sequence encodes CATSQAGAGLETQYF.

This rearrangement joins TRBV30 to TRBJ1-1, with D possibly TRBD1 on 5 matching bases. V lost 2 bases and J lost 4, with 17 bases in between. The germline CDR1 and CDR2 sequences are GTSNPN and SVGIG (reference sequence). The CDR3 is 15 residues long. Here the CDR3 DNA reads TGTGCCTGGAGTTTGTGGTCGAGGGGCATCACTGAAGCTTTCTTT. Its protein is CAWSLWSRGITEAFF.

This clonotype has a count of ten or more. The chain is built from TRBV11-1 and TRBJ2-1; 13 bases agree with TRBD2. V shed 6 bases and J 15 bases; nucleotides not matched to a gene: 11. The CDR3 is 14 amino acids. Germline V lookup: CDR1 SGHAT, CDR2 FQDESV (reference sequence). The DNA for the CDR3 is TGTGCCAGCAGTCGGACTAGCGGGGGATTGAGTCGGTTCTTC. This codes for CASSRTSGGLSRFF.

This clonotype has a handful of counts. The rearrangement joins TRBV25-1 to TRBJ2-5; 14 bases agree with TRBD2. Trimming cost V 8 bases and J 8 bases; bases outside gene matches: 22. CDR3 length: 19 amino acids. Germline V CDR1 and CDR2: MGHDK, SYGVNS. The chain's CDR3 is CASGPHPGTSGSLGRTQYF. The CDR3 DNA is TGTGCCAGCGGCCCCCACCCCGGGACTAGCGGGAGCTTGGGGAGAACCCAGTACTTC.

This clonotype was recorded once. The junction departs from germline at one end; a sequencing error may be responsible. CDR3 DNA sequence: TGTGCCACCGGTGATTCTGAGCGGGAGCAAGAGACCCAGTACTTC. Protein: CATGDSEREQETQYF. The V call is TRBV24-1, the J call TRBJ2-5; 8 nucleotides align to TRBD2. The CDR3 runs to 15 residues. CDR1 and CDR2 (germline): KGHDR, SFDVKD.

There are a few counts of this clonotype. CDR3 sequence (DNA): TGTGCCAGCACCCAAATCACCGGGTTATACAATGAGCAGTTCTTC. This sequence encodes CASTQITGLYNEQFF. The chain has TRBV5-6 and TRBJ2-1; unclear D gene. Between the trimmed V and J ends, which lost 6 bases and 4 bases, there was a span of 17 bases. CDR3 length: 15 amino acids. The germline V gene encodes CDR1 SGHDT and CDR2 YYEEEE.

The CDR3: CASSPQAGSGELFF. The CDR3 DNA is TGTGCCAGCAGCCCCCAAGCGGGTTCCGGGGAGCTGTTTTTT. The chain links TRBV7-3 to TRBJ2-2; weak D call: TRBD2 (6 bases). V lost 5 bases to trimming and J lost 6 bases, with 13 bases between them. Germline CDR1 reads SGHTA; CDR2 reads FQGTGA. This CDR3 region has 14 residues.

This clonotype was observed a few times. The V call is TRBV4-2, the J call TRBJ2-3; 12 positions match TRBD2. This CDR3 has 18 residues. CDR1 is LGHNA and CDR2 is YNFKEQ in the germline V gene. Germline trimming cut 4 bases from V and 2 bases from J; bases unmatched to any gene: 10. The CDR3 region has the DNA TGTGCCAGCAGCCGAGTTTTACGACTAGCGGGAGCCACAGATACGCAGTATTTT. Protein product: CASSRVLRLAGATDTQYF.

This clonotype was observed at least ten times. This chain uses TRBV11-2 with TRBJ2-1, with 13 bases aligning to TRBD2. The CDR3 sequence is 21 residues long. CDR1 SGHAT and CDR2 FQNNGV come from the germline V gene. Germline trimming cut 1 base from V and 10 bases from J; bases unmatched to any gene: 22. In nucleotides, the CDR3 is TGTGCCAGCAGCTTAGTACAAGAGCTCGTCCCGGGACTAGCGGGATATAGGGAGCAGTTCTTC. Translation gives CASSLVQELVPGLAGYREQFF.

This clonotype was counted only a few times. The chain recombines TRBV20-1 with TRBJ1-4; 7 positions agree with TRBD1. J gave up 3 bases and V 5 bases, and 6 bases lay outside the gene matches. This CDR3 is 14 amino acids long. CDR1 DFQATT and CDR2 SNEGSKA come from the germline V gene (reference sequence). The DNA for the CDR3 is TGCAGTGCTGGCGAGGGGGCTGCTAATGAAAAACTGTTTTTT. Protein sequence: CSAGEGAANEKLFF.

This clonotype was seen more than once but under ten times. This chain uses TRBV7-2 with TRBJ2-1; 13 bases match TRBD2. Germline V gene lookup returns CDR1 SGHTA and CDR2 FQGNSA. This CDR3 is 17 amino acids long. V lost 1 base and J lost 7; bases outside the gene matches: 7. CDR3 residues: CASSLVTLAGGWNEQFF. The CDR3, as DNA: TGTGCCAGCAGCTTAGTGACACTAGCGGGAGGGTGGAATGAGCAGTTCTTC.

This clonotype was detected many times. The V and J genes are TRBV20-1 and TRBJ1-1, with D unclear. V lost 3 bases, J lost 1 base, and 12 bases lay in between. The CDR3 is 14 residues long. The germline CDR1 and CDR2 sequences are DFQATT and SNEGSKA (reference sequence). DNA for the CDR3: TGCAGTGCTAGGCCGGGTTATGCGAACACTGAAGCTTTCTTT. Amino acid sequence: CSARPGYANTEAFF.

The chain is built from TRBV18 and TRBJ2-2, with D uncertain. Germline values: CDR1 KGHSH, CDR2 LQKENI. The CDR3 length is 14 residues. Trimming pared 1 base from V and 3 bases from J, leaving 6 bases between. In DNA form, the CDR3 reads TGTGCCAGCTCACCACGCGTCCACACCGGGGAGCTGTTTTTT. Amino acid sequence: CASSPRVHTGELFF.

The chain carries TRBV18 and TRBJ1-2; D unclear. Trimming removed 1 base from V and 3 bases from J, with 6 bases in between. The CDR3 is 13 residues long. Looked up from germline, CDR1 is KGHSH and CDR2 is LQKENI. The CDR3 nucleotides read TGTGCCAGCTCACCACAGAGTGACTATGGCTACACCTTC. It encodes CASSPQSDYGYTF.

This clonotype was recorded at least ten times. The genes are TRBV6-2 or TRBV6-3 and TRBJ2-7, with D possibly being TRBD1 or TRBD2 (5 bases each). The CDR3 sequence is 14 residues long. Germline V lookup: CDR1 MNHEY, CDR2 SVGEGT. Trimming shortened V by 3 bases and J by 4 bases, and 13 bases separated the two germline ends. CDR3 nucleotides: TGTGCCAGCAGTTATCCGAGAGGGGCGTACGAGCAGTACTTC. Translation: CASSYPRGAYEQYF.

This sequence joins TRBV4-2 and TRBJ1-2; 7 bases match TRBD1. The CDR3 sequence is 14 residues long. The germline V gene has CDR1 LGHNA and CDR2 YNFKEQ. J gave up 8 bases and V 2 bases, and 8 bases lay outside the gene matches. CDR3 sequence reads: CASSQYVEGQGYTF. The CDR3 DNA is TGTGCCAGCAGCCAATACGTGGAGGGACAGGGCTACACCTTC.

This chain joins TRBV19 and TRBJ2-3, with unresolved D. The CDR3 is 15 amino acids. Trimming removed 1 base at V and 2 bases at J, with 10 bases between. Germline V gene lookup returns CDR1 LNHDA and CDR2 SQIVND (reference sequence). The CDR3 loop reads CASSIGYLFTDTQYF. DNA for the CDR3: TGTGCCAGTAGTATAGGGTACCTCTTCACAGATACGCAGTATTTT.